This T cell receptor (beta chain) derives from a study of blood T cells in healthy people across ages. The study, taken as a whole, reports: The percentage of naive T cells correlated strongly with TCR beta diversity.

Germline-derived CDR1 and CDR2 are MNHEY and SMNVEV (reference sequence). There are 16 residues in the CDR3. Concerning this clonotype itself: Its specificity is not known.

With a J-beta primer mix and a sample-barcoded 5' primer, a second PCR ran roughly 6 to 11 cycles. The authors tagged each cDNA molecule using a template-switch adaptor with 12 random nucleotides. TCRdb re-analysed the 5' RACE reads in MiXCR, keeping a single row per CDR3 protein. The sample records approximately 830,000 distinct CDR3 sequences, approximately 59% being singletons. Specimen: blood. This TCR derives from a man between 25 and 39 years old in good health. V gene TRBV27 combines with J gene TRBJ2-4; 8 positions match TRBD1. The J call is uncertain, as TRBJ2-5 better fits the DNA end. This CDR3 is CASSLRGRLGQETQYF. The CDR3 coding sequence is TGTGCCAGCAGTCTCAGGGGGCGCTTAGGACAAGAGACCCAGTACTTC.